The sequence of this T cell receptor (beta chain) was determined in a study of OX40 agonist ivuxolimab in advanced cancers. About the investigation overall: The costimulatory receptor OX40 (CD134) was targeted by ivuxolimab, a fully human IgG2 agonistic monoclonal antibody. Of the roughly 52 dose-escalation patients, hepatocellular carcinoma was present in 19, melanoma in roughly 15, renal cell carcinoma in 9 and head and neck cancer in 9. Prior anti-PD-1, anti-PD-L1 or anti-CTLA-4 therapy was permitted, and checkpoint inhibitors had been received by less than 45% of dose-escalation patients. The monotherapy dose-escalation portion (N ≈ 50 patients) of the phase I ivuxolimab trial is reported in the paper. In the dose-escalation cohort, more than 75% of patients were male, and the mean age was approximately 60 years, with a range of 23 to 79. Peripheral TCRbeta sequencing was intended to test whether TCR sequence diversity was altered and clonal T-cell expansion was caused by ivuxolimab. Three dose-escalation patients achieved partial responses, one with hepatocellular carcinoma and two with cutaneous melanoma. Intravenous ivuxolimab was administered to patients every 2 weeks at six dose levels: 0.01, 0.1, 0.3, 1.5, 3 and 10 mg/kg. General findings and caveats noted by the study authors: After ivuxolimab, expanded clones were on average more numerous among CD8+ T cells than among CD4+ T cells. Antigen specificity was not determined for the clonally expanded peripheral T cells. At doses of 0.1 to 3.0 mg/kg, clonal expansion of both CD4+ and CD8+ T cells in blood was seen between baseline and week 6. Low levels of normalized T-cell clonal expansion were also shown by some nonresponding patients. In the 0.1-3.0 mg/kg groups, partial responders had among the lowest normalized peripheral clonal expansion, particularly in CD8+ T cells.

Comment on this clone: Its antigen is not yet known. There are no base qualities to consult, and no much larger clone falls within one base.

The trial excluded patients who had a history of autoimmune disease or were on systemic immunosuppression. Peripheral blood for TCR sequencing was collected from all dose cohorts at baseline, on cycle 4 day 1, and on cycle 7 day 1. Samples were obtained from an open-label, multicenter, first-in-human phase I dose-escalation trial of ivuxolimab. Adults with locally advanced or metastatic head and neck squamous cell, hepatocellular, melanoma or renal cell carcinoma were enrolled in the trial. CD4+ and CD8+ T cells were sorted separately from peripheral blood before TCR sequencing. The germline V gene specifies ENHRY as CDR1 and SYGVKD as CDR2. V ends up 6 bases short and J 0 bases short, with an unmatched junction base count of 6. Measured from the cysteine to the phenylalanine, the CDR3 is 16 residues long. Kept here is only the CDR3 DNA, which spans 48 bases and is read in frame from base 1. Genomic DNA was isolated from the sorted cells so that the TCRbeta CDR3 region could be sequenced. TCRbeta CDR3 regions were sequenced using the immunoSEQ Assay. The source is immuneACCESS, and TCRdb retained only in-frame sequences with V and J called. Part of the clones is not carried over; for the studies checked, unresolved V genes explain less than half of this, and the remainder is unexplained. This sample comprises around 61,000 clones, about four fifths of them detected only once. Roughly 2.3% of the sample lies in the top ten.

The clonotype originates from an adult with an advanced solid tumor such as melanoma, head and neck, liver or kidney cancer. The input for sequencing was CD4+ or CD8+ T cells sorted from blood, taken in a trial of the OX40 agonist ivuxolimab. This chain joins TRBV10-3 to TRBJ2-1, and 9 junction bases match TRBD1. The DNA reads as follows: TGTGCCATCAGCCGTACAGGGGGCCGCTCCTACAATGAGCAGTTCTTC. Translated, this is CAISRTGGRSYNEQFF.